Listed below are T cell receptor beta chains from one sample, sequenced in a study of control samples from healthy donors and cancer patients. This table comes from immunoSEQ multiplex PCR, and its TCRdb copy is limited to in-frame clones, with some not included. This sample has about 190,000 clones, with around 90% found just once. Sequences were obtained from blood. All receptors derive from a man aged 30 to 45 in good health. The CDR3 runs from the conserved cysteine through the conserved F or W. D genes are given only for firm matches. Size tells how often a clone was seen (once, few, many) or the class of an expanded clone, and some rows leave it out.

v_call: TRBV4-1; clone_size: -; j_call: TRBJ2-3; d_call: -; cdr3_aa: CASSQDLGVSTDTQYF; cdr3_nt: TGCGCCAGCAGCCAAGATCTCGGGGTATCGACAGATACGCAGTATTTT
v_call: TRBV7-2; clone_size: -; j_call: TRBJ2-3; d_call: -; cdr3_aa: CASNFWGRSDTQYF; cdr3_nt: TGTGCCAGCAATTTTTGGGGTCGTTCAGATACGCAGTATTTT
v_call: TRBV7-3; clone_size: -; j_call: TRBJ2-3; d_call: -; cdr3_aa: CASSPTVGPDTQYF; cdr3_nt: TGTGCCAGCAGCCCCACGGTGGGCCCAGATACGCAGTATTTT
v_call: TRBV27; clone_size: -; j_call: TRBJ2-7; d_call: TRBD1; cdr3_aa: CASSPGQGAYSYEQYF; cdr3_nt: TGTGCCAGCAGTCCGGGACAGGGGGCCTACTCCTACGAGCAGTACTTC
v_call: TRBV29-1; clone_size: -; j_call: TRBJ1-5; d_call: -; cdr3_aa: CSVVVGDSNQPQHF; cdr3_nt: TGCAGCGTTGTGGTAGGTGATAGCAATCAGCCCCAGCATTTT
v_call: TRBV2; clone_size: few; j_call: TRBJ2-3; d_call: TRBD2; cdr3_aa: CASSYGRGVTDTQYF; cdr3_nt: TGTGCCAGCAGTTATGGGCGGGGGGTCACAGATACGCAGTATTTT
v_call: TRBV4-1; clone_size: -; j_call: TRBJ1-4; d_call: TRBD1; cdr3_aa: CASSRSQTGEGGEKLFF; cdr3_nt: TGCGCCAGCAGCCGAAGCCAGACAGGGGAAGGAGGTGAAAAACTGTTTTTT
v_call: TRBV5-1; clone_size: -; j_call: TRBJ2-3; d_call: TRBD2; cdr3_aa: CASSGGASGVADTQYF; cdr3_nt: TGCGCCAGCAGCGGGGGTGCTAGCGGGGTCGCAGATACGCAGTATTTT
v_call: TRBV10-1; clone_size: -; j_call: TRBJ2-3; d_call: -; cdr3_aa: CASSDFADTQYF; cdr3_nt: TGCGCCAGCAGTGACTTTGCAGATACGCAGTATTTT
v_call: TRBV27; clone_size: -; j_call: TRBJ2-2; d_call: TRBD1; cdr3_aa: CASSFDRGHTGELFF; cdr3_nt: TGTGCCAGCAGTTTCGACAGGGGTCATACCGGGGAGCTGTTTTTT